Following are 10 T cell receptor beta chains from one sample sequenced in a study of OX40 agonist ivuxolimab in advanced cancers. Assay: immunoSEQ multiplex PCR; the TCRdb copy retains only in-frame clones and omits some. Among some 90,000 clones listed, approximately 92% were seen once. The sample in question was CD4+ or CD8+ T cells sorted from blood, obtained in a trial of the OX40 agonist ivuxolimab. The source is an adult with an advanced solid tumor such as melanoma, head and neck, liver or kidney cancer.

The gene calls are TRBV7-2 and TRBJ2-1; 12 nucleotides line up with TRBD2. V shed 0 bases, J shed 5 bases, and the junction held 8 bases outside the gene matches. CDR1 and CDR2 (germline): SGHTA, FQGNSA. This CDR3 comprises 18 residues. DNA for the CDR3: TGTGCCAGCAGCTTAGCGCTGCCTAGCGGGGGGGCGAACAATGAGCAGTTCTTC. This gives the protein CASSLALPSGGANNEQFF. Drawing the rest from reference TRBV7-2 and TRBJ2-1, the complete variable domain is GAGVSQSPSNKVTEKGKDVELRCDPISGHTALYWYRQSLGQGLEFLIYFQGNSAPDKSGLPSDRFSAERTGGSVSTLTIQRTQQEDSAVYLCASSLALPSGGANNEQFFGPGTRLTVL.

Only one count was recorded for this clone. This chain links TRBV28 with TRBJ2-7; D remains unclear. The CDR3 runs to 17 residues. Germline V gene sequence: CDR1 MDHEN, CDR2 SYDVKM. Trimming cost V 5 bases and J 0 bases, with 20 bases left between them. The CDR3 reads CASSRNLNRLPSYEQYF. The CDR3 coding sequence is TGTGCCAGCAGTCGCAACCTGAACAGACTCCCCTCCTACGAGCAGTACTTC.

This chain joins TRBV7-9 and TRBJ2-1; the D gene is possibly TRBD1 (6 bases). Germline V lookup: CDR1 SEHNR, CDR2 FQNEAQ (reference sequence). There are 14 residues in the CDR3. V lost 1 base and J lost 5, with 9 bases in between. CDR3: CASSLEGGNNEQFF. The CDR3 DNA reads TGTGCCAGCAGCTTAGAAGGGGGAAACAATGAGCAGTTCTTC. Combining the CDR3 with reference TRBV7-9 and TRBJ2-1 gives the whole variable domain DTGVSQNPRHKITKRGQNVTFRCDPISEHNRLYWYRQTLGQGPEFLTYFQNEAQLEKSRLLSDRFSAERPKGSFSTLEIQRTEQGDSAMYLCASSLEGGNNEQFFGPGTRLTVL.

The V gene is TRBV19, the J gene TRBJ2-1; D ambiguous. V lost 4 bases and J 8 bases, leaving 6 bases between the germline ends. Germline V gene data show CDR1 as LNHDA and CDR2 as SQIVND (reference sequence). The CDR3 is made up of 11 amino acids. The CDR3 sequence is CASSNPYEQFF. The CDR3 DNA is TGTGCCAGTAGTAACCCGTATGAGCAGTTCTTC.

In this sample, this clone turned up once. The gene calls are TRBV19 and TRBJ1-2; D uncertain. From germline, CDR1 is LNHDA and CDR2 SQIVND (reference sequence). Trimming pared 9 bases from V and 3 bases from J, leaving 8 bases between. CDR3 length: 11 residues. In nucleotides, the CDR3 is TGTGCCAGCGGGCCAGACTATGGCTACACCTTC. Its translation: CASGPDYGYTF.

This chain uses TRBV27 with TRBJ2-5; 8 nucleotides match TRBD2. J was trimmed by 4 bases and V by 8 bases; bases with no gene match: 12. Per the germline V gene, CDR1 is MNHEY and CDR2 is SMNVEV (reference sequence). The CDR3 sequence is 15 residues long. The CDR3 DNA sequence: TGTGCCAGCGGGCCGAGCGGGAGTTCGATAGAGACCCAGTACTTC. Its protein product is CASGPSGSSIETQYF.

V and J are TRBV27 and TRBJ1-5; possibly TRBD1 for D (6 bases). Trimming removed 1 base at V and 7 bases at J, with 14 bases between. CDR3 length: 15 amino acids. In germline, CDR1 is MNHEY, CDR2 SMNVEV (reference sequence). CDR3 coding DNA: TGTGCCAGCAGTTTATTTAGAGGGGGAGGGCAGCCCCAGCATTTT. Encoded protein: CASSLFRGGGQPQHF.

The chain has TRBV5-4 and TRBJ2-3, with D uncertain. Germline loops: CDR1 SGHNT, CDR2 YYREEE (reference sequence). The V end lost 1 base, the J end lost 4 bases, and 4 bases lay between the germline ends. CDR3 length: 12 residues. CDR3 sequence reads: CASSLQSDTQYF. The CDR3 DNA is TGTGCCAGCAGCTTGCAGTCAGATACGCAGTATTTT. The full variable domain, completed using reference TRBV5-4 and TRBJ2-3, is ETGVTQSPTHLIKTRGQQVTLRCSSQSGHNTVSWYQQALGQGPQFIFQYYREEENGRGNFPPRFSGLQFPNYSSELNVNALELDDSALYLCASSLQSDTQYFGPGTRLTVL.

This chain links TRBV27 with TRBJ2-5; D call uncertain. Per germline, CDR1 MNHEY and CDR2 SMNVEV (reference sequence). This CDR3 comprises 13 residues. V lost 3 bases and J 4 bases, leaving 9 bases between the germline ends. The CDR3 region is CASSFFPGETQYF. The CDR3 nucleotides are TGTGCCAGCAGTTTCTTCCCCGGAGAGACCCAGTACTTC.

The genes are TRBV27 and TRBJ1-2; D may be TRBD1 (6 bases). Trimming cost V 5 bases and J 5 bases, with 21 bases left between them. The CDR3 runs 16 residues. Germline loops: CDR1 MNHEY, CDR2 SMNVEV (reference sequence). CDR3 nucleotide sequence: TGTGCCAGCAGTCCCCTCCGACAGGCAATTTCGTATGGCTACACCTTC. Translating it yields CASSPLRQAISYGYTF.